The 27 T cell receptor beta chains presented below share a single source sample, sequenced in a study of shared clonotypes between healthy human individuals. Here immunoSEQ multiplex PCR was the method, and the copy in TCRdb shows in-frame clones only, minus some. Of about 1 million clones in the sample, roughly 80% were seen once. Sample: memory CD4+ T cells sorted from blood. Described subset: CD45RA-negative fraction. The receptor set was obtained from a man younger than 35 in good health.

This chain uses TRBV11-2 with TRBJ2-5; 8 bases are a match to TRBD2. Germline CDR1 SGHAT, CDR2 FQNNGV. J was trimmed by 0 bases and V by 5 bases; bases with no gene match: 8. The CDR3 runs 16 residues. CDR3 nucleotides: TGTGCCAGCAGCCCCGGACTAGCATCGTACCAAGAGACCCAGTACTTC. Translated: CASSPGLASYQETQYF.

To note about this clone: This sequence is one base from a far larger clone and is likely a read error. The gene calls are TRBV19 and TRBJ1-2; tentative D call: TRBD1 (6 bases). This CDR3 contains 14 residues. Germline V gene sequence: CDR1 LNHDA, CDR2 SQIVND (reference sequence). The CDR3 loop reads CASSIGDTKYVGIF. As DNA, the CDR3 is TGTGCCAGTAGTATAGGGGACACGAAGTATGTCGGCATCTTC.

Concerning this clone itself: A much larger clone lies a single base off, so this may be a read error. The rearrangement joins TRBV6-1 to TRBJ1-2, with 8 bases identical to TRBD1. With V trimmed by 4 bases and J by 8 bases, 9 bases remained unmatched. CDR3 length equals 14 residues. CDR1 is MNHNS, CDR2 SASEGT, per germline. CDR3 DNA: TGTGCCAGCAGTGGGGAAGCAGGGGGCTGGGGCTACACCTTC. Translation gives CASSGEAGGWGYTF.

J is TRBJ2-7 and V is TRBV9, with D maybe TRBD2 (5 bases). The CDR3 length is 15 residues. V lost 3 bases, J lost 7 bases, and 20 bases lay in between. Germline CDR1 is SGDLS and CDR2 is YYNGEE. The CDR3 nucleotides are TGTGCCAGCAGCGCCCTATCCGACGTACCGGGGGAGCAGTACTTC. It encodes CASSALSDVPGEQYF.

This sequence joins TRBV6-1 and TRBJ1-6; D call uncertain. This CDR3 has 15 residues. V was pared by 4 bases and J by 0 bases, with 7 bases between. Germline lookup yields CDR1 MNHNS and CDR2 SASEGT. DNA of the CDR3: TGTGCCAGCAGTGGTCGGAGCTCCTATAATTCACCCCTCCACTTT. Translating gives CASSGRSSYNSPLHF.

Only a few counts were recorded for this clone. The V call is TRBV27, the J call TRBJ1-6; TRBD1 is a possible D gene (5 bases). Germline CDR1 reads MNHEY; CDR2 reads SMNVEV (reference sequence). Trimming removed 8 bases from V and 9 bases from J, with 17 bases in between. This CDR3 has 14 residues. The CDR3 nucleotides read TGTGCCAGCTCATCGCGGGGCGTAAGTTCACCCCTCCACTTT. Its translation is CASSSRGVSSPLHF.

The chain employs TRBV4-3 and TRBJ2-1, with 8 bases that match TRBD2. The CDR3 sequence is 18 residues long. V dropped 0 bases and J dropped 9; count of bases not matched to a gene: 16. CDR1 LGHNA and CDR2 YSLEER come from the germline V gene. The CDR3 DNA is TGCGCCAGCAGCCAAGACTCGGGGGGGACGGTCAGTAAGGGTGAGCAGTTCTTC. Translation gives CASSQDSGGTVSKGEQFF.

The rearrangement uses TRBV5-1 and TRBJ2-3; TRBD2 is a possible D gene (6 bases). The CDR3 is 16 residues long. Germline CDR1 reads SGHRS; CDR2 reads YFSETQ. Trimming pared 1 base from V and 0 bases from J, leaving 12 bases between. CDR3: CASSLQAGSSTDTQYF. The CDR3 DNA reads TGCGCCAGCAGCTTGCAAGCGGGTTCTAGCACAGATACGCAGTATTTT.

This sequence joins TRBV28 and TRBJ1-2, with 7 positions matching TRBD1. The CDR3 consists of 14 residues. The V segment lost 6 bases and the J segment 2 bases; nucleotides outside the gene matches: 6. From germline, CDR1 is MDHEN and CDR2 SYDVKM. CDR3: CASRYRGWNYGYTF. DNA of the CDR3: TGTGCCAGCAGATACAGGGGATGGAACTATGGCTACACCTTC.

This chain links TRBV5-1 with TRBJ2-1; TRBD1 aligns across 8 bases. Trimming at V came to 4 bases and at J to 4 bases, leaving 7 bases not matched to a gene. The CDR3 covers 15 residues. CDR1 and CDR2 from the germline V gene are SGHRS and YFSETQ. The CDR3 loop is CASSTTGGPYNEQFF. CDR3 DNA sequence: TGCGCCAGCAGCACTACAGGGGGACCATACAATGAGCAGTTCTTC.

The V gene is TRBV21-1, the J gene TRBJ1-5; the D call TRBD1 from the table was never checked on the DNA. TRBV21-1 is an annotated pseudogene. The CDR3 covers 18 residues. The CDR3 reads CASSLPLAPGHSNQPQHF. The CDR3 nucleotides are TGTGCCAGCAGTCTCCCTCTAGCCCCGGGACATAGCAATCAGCCCCAGCATTTT.

J is TRBJ1-2 and V is TRBV21-1; TRBD1 is the table's D call, not checked against the DNA. TRBV21-1 is a known pseudogene. The CDR3 length is 16 residues. CDR3 nucleotides: TGTGCCAGCAGCCAAGACGGGACAGTCCTCGGGTATGGCTACACCTTC. It codes for CASSQDGTVLGYGYTF.

In its sample, this clone was seen a few times. V is TRBV29-1 and J is TRBJ2-4; TRBD2 agrees at 7 bases. The V segment lost 4 bases and the J segment 6 bases; nucleotides outside the gene matches: 6. The CDR3 covers 13 residues. Germline V gene lookup returns CDR1 SQVTM and CDR2 ANQGSEA. Here the CDR3 DNA reads TGCAGCGTTGGGGAGGGCCCGGGAAACATTCAGTACTTC. This gives the protein CSVGEGPGNIQYF.

In its sample, this clone was seen many times. The chain recombines TRBV9 with TRBJ2-5; the D gene is possibly TRBD2 (5 bases). Germline V gene lookup returns CDR1 SGDLS and CDR2 YYNGEE. Between the trimmed V and J ends, which lost 4 bases and 2 bases, there was a span of 15 bases. The CDR3 contains 15 residues. The CDR3 DNA sequence: TGTGCCAGCAGCCCCCGCGAGAGGGAACAAGAGACCCAGTACTTC. This translates into CASSPREREQETQYF.

V usage is TRBV28 and J usage is TRBJ1-6; D might be TRBD1 (5 bases). CDR3 size: 17 residues. V was clipped by 6 bases and J by 5 bases, with 20 bases between them. Germline V gene data show CDR1 as MDHEN and CDR2 as SYDVKM. The CDR3 reads CASSPFRTPRNNSPLHF. In DNA, the CDR3 is TGTGCCAGCAGCCCCTTTAGGACACCACGCAATAATTCACCCCTCCACTTT.

The genes are TRBV6-5 and TRBJ2-1, with TRBD2 matching 7 bases. The CDR3 extends over 15 amino acids. CDR1 and CDR2 from the germline V gene are MNHEY and SVGAGI. V dropped 4 bases and J dropped 4; count of bases not matched to a gene: 7. The DNA of the CDR3 is TGTGCCAGCAGTTGGGGTAGCGGGCCGTACAATGAGCAGTTCTTC. Protein: CASSWGSGPYNEQFF.

The table lists this clone with a count of one. V and J are TRBV5-1 and TRBJ1-2, with 8 bases identical to TRBD1. The CDR3 totals 14 residues. CDR1 and CDR2 (germline): SGHRS, YFSETQ. The V gene end was trimmed by 3 bases and the J gene end by 4 bases; junction bases not matched to a gene: 5. The CDR3 coding sequence is TGCGCCAGCAGCTCCGACAGGGGCGGCTATGGCTACACCTTC. Residues: CASSSDRGGYGYTF.

This clone occurred once. This chain uses TRBV18 with TRBJ1-2, with D possibly being TRBD1 (5 bases). This CDR3 is 14 amino acids long. V was cut by 3 bases and J by 4 bases, with 12 bases left in between. Per the germline V gene, CDR1 is KGHSH and CDR2 is LQKENI. CDR3: CASSPEGLPYGYTF. The CDR3 nucleotides read TGTGCCAGCTCACCTGAGGGGCTTCCCTATGGCTACACCTTC.

V usage is TRBV28 and J usage is TRBJ2-7; D gene ambiguous. The CDR3 extends over 14 amino acids. Trimming stripped 6 bases from V and 4 bases from J, with 16 bases between. Germline V gene data show CDR1 as MDHEN and CDR2 as SYDVKM. The CDR3 DNA reads as TGTGCCAGCAGAGCACGGCGGTTCCTTTACGAGCAGTACTTC. Its protein is CASRARRFLYEQYF. Together with reference TRBV28 and TRBJ2-7, the CDR3 gives the full variable domain: DVKVTQSSRYLVKRTGEKVFLECVQDMDHENMFWYRQDPGLGLRLIYFSYDVKMKEKGDIPEGYSVSREKKERFSLILESASTNQTSMYLCASRARRFLYEQYFGPGTRLTVT.

This clone was counted a single time. The chain combines TRBV5-1 with TRBJ1-1, with D unclear. The CDR3 runs to 13 residues. V gave up 7 bases and J gave up 4 bases, with 14 bases separating them. The V gene's germline CDR1 is SGHRS and CDR2 YFSETQ. CDR3 sequence reads: CASATLLGTEAFF. DNA of the CDR3: TGCGCCAGCGCTACTCTACTCGGCACTGAAGCTTTCTTT.

The rearrangement joins TRBV6-4 to TRBJ1-2; D is perhaps TRBD1 (6 bases). Germline lookup yields CDR1 MRHNA and CDR2 SNTAGT. The CDR3 extends over 14 amino acids. Trimming pared 6 bases from V and 7 bases from J, leaving 18 bases between. Written as DNA, the CDR3 is TGTGCCAGCAGCCCCGAGGCAGGGGTTTTTGGCTACACCTTC. Translation gives CASSPEAGVFGYTF.

V is TRBV5-1 and J is TRBJ2-7; no clear D gene. The length of the CDR3 is 14 residues. Between the trimmed V and J ends, which lost 3 bases and 0 bases, there was a span of 10 bases. The V gene's germline CDR1 is SGHRS and CDR2 YFSETQ. The CDR3 loop reads CASSWNSNSYEQYF. In DNA, the CDR3 is TGCGCCAGCAGCTGGAACTCCAACTCCTACGAGCAGTACTTC.

This clone was observed a single time. At the DNA level, this CDR3 is encoded by other sequences in the same sample as well. The chain recombines TRBV7-2 with TRBJ2-7; D remains ambiguous. V was pared by 2 bases and J by 4 bases, with 6 bases between. CDR1 is SGHTA and CDR2 is FQGNSA in the germline V gene. The CDR3 consists of 12 residues. The CDR3 DNA follows: TGTGCCAGCAGCTTATCCGGTTACGAGCAGTACTTC. It yields the protein CASSLSGYEQYF.

This clone was picked up one time. The rearrangement joins TRBV13 to TRBJ2-3; D is perhaps TRBD1 (6 bases). Trimming cost V 6 bases and J 5 bases, with 9 bases left between them. This CDR3 has 12 amino acids. From germline, CDR1 is PRHDT and CDR2 FYEKMQ (reference sequence). The CDR3 loop reads CASSPRGDTQYF. The CDR3 DNA sequence: TGTGCCAGCAGTCCCAGGGGAGATACGCAGTATTTT.

V and J are TRBV11-1 and TRBJ1-6; 7 bases agree with TRBD1. The CDR3 consists of 15 residues. V was pared by 5 bases and J by 9 bases, with 10 bases of the junction left unmatched. Germline-derived CDR1 and CDR2 are SGHAT and FQDESV (reference sequence). This CDR3 is CASSPASGGGSPLHF. The DNA of the CDR3 is TGTGCCAGCAGCCCCGCGTCAGGGGGGGGTTCACCCCTCCACTTT.

The genes are TRBV14 and TRBJ2-7; TRBD2 might be the D (6 bases). V lost 4 bases and J lost 2, with 12 bases in between. CDR3 length: 14 residues. Per the germline V gene, CDR1 is SGHDN and CDR2 is FVKESK. The CDR3 loop reads CASSLPTRPYEQYF. CDR3 in DNA: TGTGCCAGCAGCCTTCCGACTAGACCCTACGAGCAGTACTTC.

The chain is built from TRBV9 and TRBJ2-7; D perhaps matches TRBD1 (6 bases). This CDR3 has 15 amino acids. In germline, CDR1 is SGDLS, CDR2 YYNGEE. The V gene lost 0 bases and the J gene lost 7 bases, with 17 bases spanning the gap. The CDR3 loop reads CASSVAHRDLNEQYF. The CDR3 region has the DNA TGTGCCAGCAGCGTAGCCCACAGGGATTTGAATGAGCAGTACTTC.